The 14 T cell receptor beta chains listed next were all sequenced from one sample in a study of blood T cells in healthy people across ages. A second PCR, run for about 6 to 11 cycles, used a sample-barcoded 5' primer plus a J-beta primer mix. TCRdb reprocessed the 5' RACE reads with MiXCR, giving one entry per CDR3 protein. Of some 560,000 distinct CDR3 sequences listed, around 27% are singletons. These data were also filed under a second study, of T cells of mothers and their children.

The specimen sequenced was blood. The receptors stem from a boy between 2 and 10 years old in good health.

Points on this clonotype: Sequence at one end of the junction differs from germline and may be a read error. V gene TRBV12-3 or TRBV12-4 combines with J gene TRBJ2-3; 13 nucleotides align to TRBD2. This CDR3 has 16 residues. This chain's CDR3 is CASSGTSGVSTDAQYF. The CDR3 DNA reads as TGTGCCAGCAGTGGGACTAGCGGGGTTAGCACAGATGCGCAGTATTTT.

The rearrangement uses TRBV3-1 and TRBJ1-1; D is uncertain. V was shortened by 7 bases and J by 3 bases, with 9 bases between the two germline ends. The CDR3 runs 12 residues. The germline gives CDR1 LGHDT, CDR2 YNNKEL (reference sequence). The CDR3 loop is CASTQADTEAFF. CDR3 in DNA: TGTGCCAGCACCCAGGCTGACACTGAAGCTTTCTTT. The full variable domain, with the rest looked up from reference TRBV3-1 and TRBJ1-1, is DTAVSQTPKYLVTQMGNDKSIKCEQNLGHDTMYWYKQDSKKFLKIMFSYNNKELIINETVPNRFSPKSPDKAHLNLHINSLELGDSAVYFCASTQADTEAFFGQGTRLTVV.

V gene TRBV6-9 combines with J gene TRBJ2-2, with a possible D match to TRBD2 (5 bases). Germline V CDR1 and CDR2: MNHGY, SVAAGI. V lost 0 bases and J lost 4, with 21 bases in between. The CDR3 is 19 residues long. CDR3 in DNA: TGTGCCAGCAGTTATTCGGGCTGGGCGGGCCCGGCGGGCACCGGGGAGCTGTTTTTT. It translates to CASSYSGWAGPAGTGELFF.

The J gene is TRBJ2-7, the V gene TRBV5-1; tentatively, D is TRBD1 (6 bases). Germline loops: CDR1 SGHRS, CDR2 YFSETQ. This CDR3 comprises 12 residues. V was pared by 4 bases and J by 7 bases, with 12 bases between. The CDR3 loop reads CASSTYRDEQYF. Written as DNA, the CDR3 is TGCGCCAGCAGCACCTACAGGGATGAGCAGTACTTC.

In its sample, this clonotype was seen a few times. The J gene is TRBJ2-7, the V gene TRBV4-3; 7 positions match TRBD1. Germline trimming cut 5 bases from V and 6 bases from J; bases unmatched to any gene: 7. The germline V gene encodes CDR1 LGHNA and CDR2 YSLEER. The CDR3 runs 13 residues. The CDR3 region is CASSEGQLGEQYF. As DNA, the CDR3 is TGCGCCAGCAGCGAGGGACAGCTGGGCGAGCAGTACTTC.

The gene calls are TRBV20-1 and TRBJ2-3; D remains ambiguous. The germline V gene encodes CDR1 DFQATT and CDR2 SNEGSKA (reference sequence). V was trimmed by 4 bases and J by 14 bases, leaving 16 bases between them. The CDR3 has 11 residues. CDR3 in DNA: TGCAGTGCTACCACTTTAGGACGGGTGTATTTT. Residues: CSATTLGRVYF.

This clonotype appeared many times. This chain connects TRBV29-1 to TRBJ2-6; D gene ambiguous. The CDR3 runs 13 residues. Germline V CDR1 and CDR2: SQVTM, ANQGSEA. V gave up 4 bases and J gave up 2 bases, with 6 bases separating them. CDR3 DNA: TGCAGCGTTGCAGATGCTGGGGCCAACGTCCTGACTTTC. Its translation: CSVADAGANVLTF.

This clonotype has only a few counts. The CDR3: CASSPRGAGEQFF. The CDR3 coding sequence is TGTGCCAGCAGCCCCCGGGGAGCAGGTGAGCAGTTCTTC. V and J are TRBV7-2 and TRBJ2-1, with TRBD2 as a possible D gene (5 bases). Trimming stripped 5 bases from V and 9 bases from J, with 14 bases between. Germline CDR1 reads SGHTA; CDR2 reads FQGNSA. This CDR3 comprises 13 residues. The whole variable domain, remainder taken from reference TRBV7-2 and TRBJ2-1, is GAGVSQSPSNKVTEKGKDVELRCDPISGHTALYWYRQSLGQGLEFLIYFQGNSAPDKSGLPSDRFSAERTGGSVSTLTIQRTQQEDSAVYLCASSPRGAGEQFFGPGTRLTVL.

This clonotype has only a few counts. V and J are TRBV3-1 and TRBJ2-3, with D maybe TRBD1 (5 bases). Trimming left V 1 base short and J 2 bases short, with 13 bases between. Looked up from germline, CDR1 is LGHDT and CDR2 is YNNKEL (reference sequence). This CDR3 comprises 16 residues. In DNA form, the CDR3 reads TGTGCCAGCAGCCAAGCGCCGACAGCAGTCACAGATACGCAGTATTTT. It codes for CASSQAPTAVTDTQYF.

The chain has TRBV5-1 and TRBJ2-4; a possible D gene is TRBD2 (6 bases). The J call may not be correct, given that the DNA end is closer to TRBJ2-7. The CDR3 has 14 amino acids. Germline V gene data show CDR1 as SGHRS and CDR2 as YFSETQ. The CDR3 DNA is TGCGCCAGCAGCTTGGAGGGCGGGAACTACGAGCAGTACTTC. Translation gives CASSLEGGNYEQYF.

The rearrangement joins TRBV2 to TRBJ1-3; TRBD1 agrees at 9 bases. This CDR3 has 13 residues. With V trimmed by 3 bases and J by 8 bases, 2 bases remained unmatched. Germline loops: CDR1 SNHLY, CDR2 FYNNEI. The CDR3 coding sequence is TGTGCCAGCAGTGAGGGACAGGGTTACACCATATATTTT. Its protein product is CASSEGQGYTIYF.

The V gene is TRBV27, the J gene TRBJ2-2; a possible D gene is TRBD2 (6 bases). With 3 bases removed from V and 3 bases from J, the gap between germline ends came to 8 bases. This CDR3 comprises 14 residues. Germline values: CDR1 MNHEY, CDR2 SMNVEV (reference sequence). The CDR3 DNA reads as TGTGCCAGCAGTTTCGGGGGTTACACCGGGGAGCTGTTTTTT. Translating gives CASSFGGYTGELFF.

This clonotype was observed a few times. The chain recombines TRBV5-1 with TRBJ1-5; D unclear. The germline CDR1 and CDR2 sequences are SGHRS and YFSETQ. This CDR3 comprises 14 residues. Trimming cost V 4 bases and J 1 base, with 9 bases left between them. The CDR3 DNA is TGCGCCAGCAGCCTAGACGACAGCAATCAGCCCCAGCATTTT. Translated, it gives CASSLDDSNQPQHF.

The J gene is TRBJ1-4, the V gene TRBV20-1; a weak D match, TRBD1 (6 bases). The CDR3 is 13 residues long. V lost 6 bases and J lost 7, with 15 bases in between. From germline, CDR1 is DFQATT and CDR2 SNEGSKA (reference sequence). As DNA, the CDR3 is TGCAGTGCCAATTCAGGGGCAGGTGAAAAACTGTTTTTT. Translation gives CSANSGAGEKLFF.